This is a list of T cell receptor beta chains from one sample in a study of B cell selection in AIRE deficiency. Only in-frame clones appear in the TCRdb table, and some are missing; sequencing was by immunoSEQ multiplex PCR. The sample carries roughly 22,000 clones, 94% recorded once. Sequencing used Tregs sorted from PBMCs. The receptors come from a human donor with AIRE deficiency. Each CDR3 is given with its conserved first and last residue.

>TRBV30
CAWTPDSSRAPQHF
>TRBV7-3
CASSSGQGVAFF
>TRBV7-2
CASSSLPQGQPQHF
>TRBV7-9
CASSLAGTEAFF
>TRBV6-1
CASRGTSRRYEQYF
>TRBV5-4
CASSSTTGTFSGNTIYF
>TRBV5-1
CASSLDVNTEAFF
>TRBV7-8
CASSLARLLEAFF
>TRBV9
CASSVATSRVGSGELFF
>TRBV9
CASSVDPSWGELFF
>TRBV10-3
CAISGRGGEQYF
>TRBV7-9
CASSSGGGNTQYF
>TRBV5-1
CASSESFTGEAFF
>TRBV11-3
CASSSLPGQGLFF
>TRBV6-5
CASSYWRGEQYF
>TRBV4-1
CASSPPDRQETQYF
>TRBV6-5
CASSSSKVEQYF
>TRBV19
CASRGTPGNEQFF
>TRBV5-1
CASSLDGASTDTQYF
>TRBV7-9
CASSLEYQLYEKLFF
>TRBV29-1
CSVWWGRSTDTQYF
>TRBV28
CASSSHRTSGRNIQYF
>TRBV6-1
CASSSRAYYGYTF
>TRBV5-4
CASSLSLLGASTDTQYF
>TRBV19
CASSKSNNRWRDNEQFF
>TRBV18
CASSPNRGNTIYF
>TRBV6-1
CATQSHRIRSYEQYF
>TRBV6-5
CASSYAYDSTDTQYF
>TRBV5-1
CASSLVGGANYEQYF
>TRBV10-3
CAISERLAPNEQFF
>TRBV4-2
CASSQGVGRWGNIQYF
>TRBV5-1
CASSWDGSSYNEQFF
>TRBV19
CASSGSGNQPQHF
>TRBV5-5
CASIAGAYEQYF
>TRBV10-3
CAISDGRRETTDTQYF